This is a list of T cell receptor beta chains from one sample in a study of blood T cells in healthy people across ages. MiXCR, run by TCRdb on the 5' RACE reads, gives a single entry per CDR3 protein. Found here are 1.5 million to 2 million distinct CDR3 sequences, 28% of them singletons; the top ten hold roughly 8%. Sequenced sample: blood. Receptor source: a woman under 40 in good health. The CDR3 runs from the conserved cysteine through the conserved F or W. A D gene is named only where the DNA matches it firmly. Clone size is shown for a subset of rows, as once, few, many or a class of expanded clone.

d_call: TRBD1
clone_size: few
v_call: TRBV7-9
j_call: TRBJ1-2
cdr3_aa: CASADRERNYGYTF
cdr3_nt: TGTGCCAGCGCTGACAGGGAGAGGAACTATGGCTACACCTTC

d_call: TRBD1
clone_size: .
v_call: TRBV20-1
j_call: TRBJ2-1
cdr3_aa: CSARDLRGTVHYNEQFF
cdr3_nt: TGCAGTGCTAGAGATCTAAGGGGGACAGTGCACTACAATGAGCAGTTCTTC

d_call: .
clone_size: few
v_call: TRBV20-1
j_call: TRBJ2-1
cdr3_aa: CSARGPARSYNEQFF
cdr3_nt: TGCAGTGCTAGAGGTCCGGCTCGCTCCTACAATGAGCAGTTCTTC

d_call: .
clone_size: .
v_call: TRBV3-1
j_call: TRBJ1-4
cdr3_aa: CASSPTAGGTTDEKLFF
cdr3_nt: TGTGCCAGCAGCCCCACAGCTGGCGGGACAACTGATGAAAAACTGTTTTTT

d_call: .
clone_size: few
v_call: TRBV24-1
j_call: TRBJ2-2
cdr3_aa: CATSYTTGELFF
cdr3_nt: TGTGCCACTTCGTACACCACCGGGGAGCTGTTTTTT

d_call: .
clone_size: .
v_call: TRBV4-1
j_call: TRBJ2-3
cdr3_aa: CASSQDHEETDTQYF
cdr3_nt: TGCGCCAGCAGCCAAGACCATGAGGAAACAGATACGCAGTATTTT

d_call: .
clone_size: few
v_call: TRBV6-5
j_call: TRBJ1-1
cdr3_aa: CASIPPGGKRTEAFF
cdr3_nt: TGTGCCAGCATCCCACCGGGAGGGAAACGCACTGAAGCTTTCTTT

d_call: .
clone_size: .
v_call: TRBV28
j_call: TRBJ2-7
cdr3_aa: CASSLRVVGQYF
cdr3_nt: TGTGCCAGCAGTTTACGGGTGGTCGGGCAGTACTTC

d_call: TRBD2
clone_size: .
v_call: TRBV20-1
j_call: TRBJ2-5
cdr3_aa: CSARGLAGKYQETQYF
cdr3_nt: TGCAGTGCTCGCGGACTAGCGGGGAAGTACCAAGAGACCCAGTACTTC

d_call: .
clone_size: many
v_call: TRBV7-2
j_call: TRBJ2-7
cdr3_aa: CASSLRSDSNYEQYF
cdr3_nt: TGTGCCAGCAGCTTACGATCCGACTCGAACTACGAGCAGTACTTC

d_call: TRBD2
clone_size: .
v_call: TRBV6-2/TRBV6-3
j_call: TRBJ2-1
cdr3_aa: CASLAGGYIWDEQFF
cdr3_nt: TGTGCCAGTTTAGCGGGAGGGTATATCTGGGATGAGCAGTTCTTC

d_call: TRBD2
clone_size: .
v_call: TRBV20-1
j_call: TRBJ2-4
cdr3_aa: CSARGGAGENIQYF
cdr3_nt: TGCAGTGCTAGGGGGGGAGCGGGAGAAAACATTCAGTACTTC

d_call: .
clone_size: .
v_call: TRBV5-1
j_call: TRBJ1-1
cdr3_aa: CASSLAQGSGDTEAFF
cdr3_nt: TGCGCCAGCAGCTTGGCCCAGGGATCGGGGGATACTGAAGCTTTCTTT

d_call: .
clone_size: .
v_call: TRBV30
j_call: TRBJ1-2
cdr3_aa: CAWSNAPGTAYGYTF
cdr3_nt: TGTGCCTGGAGTAACGCCCCCGGGACGGCCTATGGCTACACCTTC

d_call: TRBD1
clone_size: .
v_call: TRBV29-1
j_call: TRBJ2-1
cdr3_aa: CSASGQLNEQFF
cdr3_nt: TGCAGCGCCTCGGGACAGCTCAATGAGCAGTTCTTC

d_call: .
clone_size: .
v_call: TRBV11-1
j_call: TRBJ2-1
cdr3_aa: CASSGPDFHNEQFF
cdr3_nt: TGTGCCAGCAGCGGCCCAGATTTTCACAATGAGCAGTTCTTC

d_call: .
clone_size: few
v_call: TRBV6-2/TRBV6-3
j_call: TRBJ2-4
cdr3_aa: CASSLSQGQTLQYF
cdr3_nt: TGTGCCAGCAGTCTTTCCCAGGGCCAGACTCTTCAGTACTTC

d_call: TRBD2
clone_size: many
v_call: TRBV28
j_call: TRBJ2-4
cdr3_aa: CASSLTGGKYIQYF
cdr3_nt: TGTGCCAGCAGTTTAACGGGGGGGAAGTACATTCAGTACTTC

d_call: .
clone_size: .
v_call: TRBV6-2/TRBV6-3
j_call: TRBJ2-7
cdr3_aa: CASSHCPEQYF
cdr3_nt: TGTGCCAGCAGTCACTGCCCGGAGCAGTACTTC

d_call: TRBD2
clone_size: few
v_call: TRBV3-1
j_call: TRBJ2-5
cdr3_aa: CASSQDPSGGREQYF
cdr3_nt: TGTGCCAGCAGCCAAGATCCTAGCGGGGGGAGGGAGCAGTACTTC

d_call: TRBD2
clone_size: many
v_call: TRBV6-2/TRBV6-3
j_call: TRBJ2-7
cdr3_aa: CASSYRGLVSYEQYF
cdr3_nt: TGTGCCAGCAGTTACCGCGGACTAGTCTCCTACGAGCAGTACTTC

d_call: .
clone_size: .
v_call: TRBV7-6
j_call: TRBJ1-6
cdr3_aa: CASSPQQGEDSPLHF
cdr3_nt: TGTGCCAGCAGCCCTCAACAGGGCGAAGACTCACCCCTCCACTTT

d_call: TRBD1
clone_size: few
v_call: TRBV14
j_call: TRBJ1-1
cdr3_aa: CASSAGTGAWNTEAFF
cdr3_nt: TGTGCCAGCAGTGCCGGGACAGGGGCTTGGAACACTGAAGCTTTCTTT

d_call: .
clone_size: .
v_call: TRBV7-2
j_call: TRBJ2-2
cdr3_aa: CASSLDFYTSGELFF
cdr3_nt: TGTGCCAGCAGCTTAGACTTCTATACCTCCGGGGAGCTGTTTTTT

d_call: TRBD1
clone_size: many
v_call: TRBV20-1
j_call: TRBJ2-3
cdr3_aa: CSALDRGDTQYF
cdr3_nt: TGCAGTGCTCTCGACAGGGGGGATACGCAGTATTTT

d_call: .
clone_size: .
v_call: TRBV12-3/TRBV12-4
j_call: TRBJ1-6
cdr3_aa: CASRWTSRSSYNSPLHF
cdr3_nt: TGTGCCAGCAGATGGACCTCTAGGAGCTCCTATAATTCACCCCTCCACTTT

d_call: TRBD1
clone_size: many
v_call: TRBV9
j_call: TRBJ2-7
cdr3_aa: CASSAGQGVPYEQYF
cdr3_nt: TGTGCCAGCAGCGCCGGACAGGGGGTTCCCTACGAGCAGTACTTC

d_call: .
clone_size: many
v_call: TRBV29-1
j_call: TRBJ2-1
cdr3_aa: CSYIWGYNEQFF
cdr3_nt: TGCAGTTACATTTGGGGGTACAATGAGCAGTTCTTC

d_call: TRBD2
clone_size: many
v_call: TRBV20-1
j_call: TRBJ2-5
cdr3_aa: CSAREAGPRETQYF
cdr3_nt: TGCAGTGCTAGAGAAGCGGGGCCTAGAGAGACCCAGTACTTC

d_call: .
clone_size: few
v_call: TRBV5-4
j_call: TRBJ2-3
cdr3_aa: CASSWTADTQYF
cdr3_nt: TGTGCCAGCAGCTGGACCGCAGATACGCAGTATTTT